A single sample is the source of the 26 T cell receptor beta chains below, sequenced in a study of early T cells in non-severe SARS-CoV-2 infection. TCRdb independently ran MiXCR on the 5' RACE reads; one entry per CDR3 protein. The repertoire has about 70,000 distinct CDR3 sequences, about 14% of them found once; the top ten carry about 3.7%. The starting material was whole blood, obtained at baseline. These receptors were collected from an adult who was a healthcare worker with PCR-confirmed SARS-CoV-2 infection or an uninfected control (not recorded which).

There are many counts of this clonotype. The V and J genes are TRBV20-1 and TRBJ2-3; 8 bases agree with TRBD2. The CDR3 loop spans 15 amino acids. J was trimmed by 4 bases and V by 0 bases; bases with no gene match: 6. The germline V gene encodes CDR1 DFQATT and CDR2 SNEGSKA (reference sequence). The CDR3 DNA is TGCAGTGCTAGAGATCCGAGCGGGAGCGCAGATACGCAGTATTTT. Translating it yields CSARDPSGSADTQYF.

V and J are TRBV12-3 or TRBV12-4 and TRBJ1-1, with D tentatively TRBD1 (5 bases). The ends were cut back, 6 bases at V and 1 base at J, with 21 bases in the middle. This CDR3 comprises 17 residues. CDR3 nucleotides: TGTGCCAGCAGCCCTAGAAGCGGGGGGAAAGAGAACACTGAAGCTTTCTTT. It codes for CASSPRSGGKENTEAFF.

This clonotype showed up just a few times. The chain has TRBV5-1 and TRBJ2-1, with 12 bases aligning to TRBD1. CDR1 is SGHRS and CDR2 is YFSETQ in the germline V gene. V was clipped by 3 bases and J by 4 bases; unmatched bases: 5. This CDR3 contains 16 residues. Here the CDR3 reads CASSSGQGAVYNEQFF. DNA for the CDR3: TGCGCCAGCAGCTCGGGACAGGGGGCCGTTTACAATGAGCAGTTCTTC.

This clonotype was detected only a few times. The chain links TRBV7-6 to TRBJ2-1; TRBD2 is a possible D gene (6 bases). Trimming pared 5 bases from V and 0 bases from J, leaving 11 bases between. Germline loops: CDR1 SGHVS, CDR2 FNYEAQ. This CDR3 contains 15 residues. CDR3 DNA: TGTGCCAGCAGCCGCTCTAGCGCCTCCTACAATGAGCAGTTCTTC. Protein sequence: CASSRSSASYNEQFF.

The chain has TRBV16 and TRBJ1-2; TRBD1 matches at 9 bases. Trimming took 6 bases from V and 3 from J; bases not matched to a gene: 5. Germline CDR1 and CDR2: KGHSY and FQNENV. The CDR3 is made up of 14 amino acids. CDR3 bases: TGTGCCAGCAGTCGGGACAGGGTGGACTATGGCTACACCTTC. Protein: CASSRDRVDYGYTF.

The chain links TRBV12-3 or TRBV12-4 to TRBJ2-4, with D hard to call. The ends were cut back, 5 bases at V and 10 bases at J, with 9 bases in the middle. This CDR3 is built from 11 residues. The CDR3 DNA reads TGTGCCAGCAGTCCTAGTAAGATTCAGTACTTC. Its protein is CASSPSKIQYF.

This chain links TRBV6-6 with TRBJ2-3; D is unresolved. Germline CDR1 is MNHNY and CDR2 is SVGAGI (reference sequence). With 0 bases removed from V and 1 base from J, the gap between germline ends came to 11 bases. This CDR3 contains 16 residues. CDR3 residues: CASSYSKSPGTDTQYF. CDR3 nucleotide sequence: TGTGCCAGCAGTTACTCGAAGAGTCCTGGCACAGATACGCAGTATTTT.

The chain combines TRBV28 with TRBJ2-1; D not certain. The CDR3 loop spans 13 amino acids. CDR1 and CDR2 (germline): MDHEN, SYDVKM. V was shortened by 6 bases and J by 0 bases, with 6 bases between the two germline ends. The CDR3 sequence: CASRIDSYNEQFF. CDR3 sequence (DNA): TGTGCCAGCAGGATTGACTCCTACAATGAGCAGTTCTTC.

This clonotype has just a few counts. The chain uses TRBV3-1 and TRBJ2-3; weak D call: TRBD2 (5 bases). The CDR3 contains 16 residues. The V end was cut by 0 bases, the J end by 1 base, with 11 bases between. Germline values: CDR1 LGHDT, CDR2 YNNKEL (reference sequence). This chain's CDR3 is CASSQDLEGGTDTQYF. DNA of the CDR3: TGTGCCAGCAGCCAAGATCTCGAGGGAGGCACAGATACGCAGTATTTT.

Many counts were recorded for this clonotype. The V and J genes are TRBV11-3 and TRBJ2-3; D unclear. The CDR3 length is 14 residues. Deletions cut 1 base from V and 6 bases from J, with 11 bases between. Germline assignment: CDR1 SGHNT and CDR2 YENEEA. The DNA of the CDR3 is TGTGCCAGCAGCTTAGGGACCCCCGGGGATACGCAGTATTTT. This codes for CASSLGTPGDTQYF.

This clonotype was found once. This rearrangement joins TRBV4-1 to TRBJ2-7; no reliable D call. V shed 0 bases and J shed 2 bases, with 8 bases lying between them. The CDR3 length is 14 residues. Germline CDR1 is MGHRA and CDR2 is YSYEKL. The CDR3 nucleotides read TGCGCCAGCAGCCAAGATTGGGCTACCTACGAGCAGTACTTC. Its translation is CASSQDWATYEQYF.

CDR3 DNA sequence: TGCAGTGCTAGAGTAGCGGGAGGCGGCACCGGGGAGCTGTTTTTT. This gives the protein CSARVAGGGTGELFF. This chain uses TRBV20-1 with TRBJ2-2, with 10 nucleotides matching TRBD2. Germline V gene sequence: CDR1 DFQATT, CDR2 SNEGSKA (reference sequence). The CDR3 sequence is 15 residues long. After removal of 1 base from V and 4 bases from J, the junction contained 3 bases not matched to a gene.

This clonotype showed up just a few times. The CDR3 DNA reads TGTGCCAGCAGCCCGGGGACTAGCGGGAGTAGGGCTACGCAGTATTTT. It encodes CASSPGTSGSRATQYF. The chain combines TRBV7-2 with TRBJ2-3, with 14 bases that match TRBD2. The V gene end was trimmed by 5 bases and the J gene end by 8 bases; junction bases not matched to a gene: 9. The CDR3 is 16 residues long. Germline assignment: CDR1 SGHTA and CDR2 FQGNSA.

The genes are TRBV20-1 and TRBJ2-7; either TRBD1 or TRBD2 may fit D (5 bases each). Germline V lookup: CDR1 DFQATT, CDR2 SNEGSKA (reference sequence). Trimming stripped 6 bases from V and 6 bases from J, with 18 bases between. This CDR3 has 13 residues. The DNA for the CDR3 is TGCAGTGCCCCCCGGGACCCATCCCTCGAGCAGTACTTC. This translates into CSAPRDPSLEQYF.

This clonotype was observed a handful of times. The chain couples TRBV27 to TRBJ2-1; D is ambiguous. The CDR3 is 15 residues long. Germline lookup yields CDR1 MNHEY and CDR2 SMNVEV (reference sequence). Trimming pared 2 bases from V and 0 bases from J, leaving 8 bases between. The CDR3 region is CASSLSHDSYNEQFF. In DNA, the CDR3 is TGTGCCAGCAGTTTAAGCCATGACTCCTACAATGAGCAGTTCTTC.

A few counts support this clonotype. V and J are TRBV12-3 or TRBV12-4 and TRBJ2-4; 7 nucleotides align to TRBD1. This CDR3 has 15 amino acids. J was trimmed by 9 bases and V by 6 bases; bases with no gene match: 14. The CDR3 DNA is TGTGCCAGCAGCTATGCCGGGACAGAATTCAGCATTCAGTACTTC. Encoded protein: CASSYAGTEFSIQYF.

The gene calls are TRBV7-8 and TRBJ1-1; maybe TRBD1 (6 bases). Germline V gene data show CDR1 as SGHVS and CDR2 as FQNEAQ. Trimming took off 5 bases at V and 0 bases at J, with 13 bases between the two ends. The CDR3 is made up of 15 amino acids. The CDR3 region is CASSGGQTLNTEAFF. Written as DNA, the CDR3 is TGTGCCAGCAGCGGCGGACAGACCCTGAACACTGAAGCTTTCTTT.

V gene TRBV7-2 combines with J gene TRBJ2-3, with unresolved D. Per the germline V gene, CDR1 is SGHTA and CDR2 is FQGNSA. Trimming left V 0 bases short and J 0 bases short, with 4 bases between. The CDR3 runs 14 residues. CDR3 residues: CASSLAVSTDTQYF. In nucleotides, the CDR3 is TGTGCCAGCAGCTTAGCGGTTAGCACAGATACGCAGTATTTT.

In this sample, this clonotype turned up a few times. J is TRBJ2-3 and V is TRBV2, with D maybe TRBD1 (6 bases). The CDR3 spans 15 residues. Germline V CDR1 and CDR2: SNHLY, FYNNEI. V lost 4 bases and J lost 2, with 13 bases in between. The CDR3 spells CASSVRGSPTDTQYF. DNA for the CDR3: TGTGCCAGCAGTGTAAGGGGGAGCCCCACAGATACGCAGTATTTT.

This clonotype was recorded at least ten times. This chain joins TRBV20-1 and TRBJ2-2, with 7 bases identical to TRBD2. Germline V CDR1 and CDR2: DFQATT, SNEGSKA (reference sequence). V gave up 0 bases and J gave up 5 bases; unmatched junction bases: 6. The length of the CDR3 is 15 residues. The DNA of the CDR3 is TGCAGTGCTAGAGAGGGGCGGGAGCGAACCGGGGAGCTGTTTTTT. It yields the protein CSAREGRERTGELFF.

There are many counts of this clonotype. V gene TRBV2 combines with J gene TRBJ1-6; D not resolved. Germline lookup yields CDR1 SNHLY and CDR2 FYNNEI. V lost 4 bases to trimming and J lost 6 bases, with 10 bases between them. The CDR3 totals 14 residues. The CDR3 loop reads CASSVIDSNSPLHF. DNA of the CDR3: TGTGCCAGCAGTGTGATTGATAGTAATTCACCCCTCCACTTT.

This clonotype was seen a handful of times. V gene TRBV5-3 combines with J gene TRBJ2-3, with D possibly being TRBD2 (6 bases). TRBV5-3 is an ORF for which the function is uncertain. The ends were cut back, 2 bases at V and 0 bases at J, with 19 bases in the middle. The CDR3 consists of 18 residues. CDR3 sequence: CARSFSAGEDQSTDTQYF. The CDR3 DNA sequence: TGTGCCAGAAGCTTCTCCGCCGGGGAGGACCAGAGCACAGATACGCAGTATTTT.

This clonotype was seen a handful of times. The chain links TRBV30 to TRBJ1-1, with a possible D match to TRBD1 (5 bases). Germline V gene data show CDR1 as GTSNPN and CDR2 as SVGIG (reference sequence). CDR3 length: 13 residues. Trimming shortened V by 7 bases and J by 8 bases, and 20 bases separated the two germline ends. The chain's CDR3 is CAFQDKTNKEAFF. As DNA, the CDR3 is TGTGCCTTCCAGGACAAAACAAACAAGGAAGCTTTCTTT.

This clonotype was seen a handful of times. V usage is TRBV5-4 and J usage is TRBJ2-6; the match to TRBD2 covers 9 bases. Germline V gene sequence: CDR1 SGHNT, CDR2 YYREEE (reference sequence). Germline trimming cut 4 bases from V and 4 bases from J; bases unmatched to any gene: 9. The CDR3 has 17 amino acids. As DNA, the CDR3 is TGTGCCAGCAGCACCGGGACTAGCTATCCCGGGGCCAACGTCCTGACTTTC. It translates to CASSTGTSYPGANVLTF.

The chain uses TRBV7-9 and TRBJ2-7; tentative D call: TRBD1 (6 bases). Germline CDR1 and CDR2: SEHNR and FQNEAQ (reference sequence). Trimming removed 6 bases at V and 2 bases at J, with 8 bases between. The CDR3 is 12 residues long. For the CDR3, the DNA is TGTGCCAGCAGGCAGGGGACCTACGAGCAGTACTTC. Its protein product is CASRQGTYEQYF.

The rearrangement uses TRBV11-2 and TRBJ2-5; tentative D call: TRBD1 (6 bases). Trimming removed 5 bases from V and 1 base from J, with 14 bases in between. Germline-derived CDR1 and CDR2 are SGHAT and FQNNGV. CDR3 length: 15 residues. CDR3 residues: CASSRTATSQETQYF. CDR3 in DNA: TGTGCCAGCAGCAGGACAGCGACCTCCCAAGAGACCCAGTACTTC.